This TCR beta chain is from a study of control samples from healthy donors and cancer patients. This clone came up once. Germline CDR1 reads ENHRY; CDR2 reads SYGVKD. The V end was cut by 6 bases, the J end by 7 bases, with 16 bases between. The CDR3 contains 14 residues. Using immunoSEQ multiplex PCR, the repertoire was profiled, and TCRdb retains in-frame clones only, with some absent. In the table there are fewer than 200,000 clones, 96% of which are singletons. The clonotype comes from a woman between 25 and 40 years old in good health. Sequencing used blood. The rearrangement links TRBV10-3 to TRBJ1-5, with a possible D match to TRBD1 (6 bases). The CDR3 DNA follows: TGTGCCATCAGGGGGGAGGGGGAGCGGCAGCCCCAGCATTTT. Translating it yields CAIRGEGERQPQHF.